What follows is one TCR beta chain and its context. No cognate antigen has been identified for it. No base qualities exist here, and no much larger clone lies one base off it. Library creation used 5' RACE. The sequencer was an Illumina MiSeq. TCRdb's own reprocessing of the public reads used fastp at Q25 and MiXCR and kept productive beta chains. One record per CDR3 amino acid sequence lists the most common genes and DNA. This sample holds 60,000 to 70,000 distinct CDR3 sequences; around 21% were observed only once. Clones ranked in the top ten supply about 1.3% of the sample. This sample was included in a study of HIV-infected patients and healthy controls (dated by TCRdb to the mid-2010s). CDR1 MNHEY and CDR2 SVGAGI are derived from the germline V gene. V drops 2 bases and J drops 0 bases, leaving 11 bases in between. Measured from the cysteine to the phenylalanine, the CDR3 is 15 residues long. CDR3 DNA only is kept here, 45 bases in frame from base 1.

The material sequenced was CD4+ T cells from blood. The rearrangement combines TRBV6-5 with TRBJ2-7; matching of 5 bases hints at TRBD2 as the D gene. The clonotype comes from a human donor in good health. CDR3 protein: CASSYSVAGSYEQYF. The DNA sequence follows: TGTGCCAGCAGTTACAGTGTGGCGGGCTCCTACGAGCAGTACTTC.